The present entry profiles one T cell receptor (beta chain) with its context. The target of this receptor is not known. Base qualities are not provided; no much larger clone lies one nucleotide away. From cysteine to phenylalanine, the CDR3 is 14 amino acids long. CDR3 DNA only is kept here, 42 bases in frame from base 1. Here V drops 9 bases and J drops 2 bases, and the junction holds 3 bases not matched to any gene. CDR1 and CDR2 are drawn from the germline V gene (reference sequence): SGHNT, YYREEE. The data stem from a study of control samples from healthy donors and cancer patients (TCRdb year 2020). Receptor libraries were prepared by the immunoSEQ multiplex PCR assay. Imported from immuneACCESS, the table was reduced by TCRdb to in-frame sequences with V and J called. These copies leave out some clones; in studies compared against another copy, an unresolved V gene accounts for under half, and the cause of the remainder is not known. The sample includes 40,000 to 55,000 clones, with 60% to 80% observed a single time. The ten largest make up about 15% of the sample.

The sequencing sample was made of formalin-fixed, paraffin-embedded tissue. This sequence originates from a male donor with melanoma. The V gene is TRBV5-4 and the J gene is TRBJ2-2, with 11 junctional bases fitting TRBD2. The sequenced DNA is TGTGCCATCGGGACTAGCGGAAACACCGGGGAGCTGTTTTTT. Its protein reads: CAIGTSGNTGELFF.